This passage covers 27 T cell receptor beta chains from one sample sequenced in a study of response to subunit inactivated influenza vaccine. TCRdb re-called the RT-PCR reads with MiXCR, one entry per CDR3 protein. The data show approximately 570,000 distinct CDR3 sequences, approximately 7.1% seen once. The sequenced sample was PBMCs from blood, obtained about 23 months after vaccination. These receptors were collected from a man aged 50 to 75 who received an inactivated influenza vaccine.

This clonotype turned up a few times. The chain couples TRBV3-1 to TRBJ1-3; D is uncertain. The V end lost 0 bases, the J end lost 0 bases, and 6 bases lay between the germline ends. This CDR3 has 15 residues. CDR1 is LGHDT, CDR2 YNNKEL, per germline (reference sequence). CDR3: CASSQDEGSGNTIYF. The CDR3, as DNA: TGTGCCAGCAGCCAAGACGAGGGCTCTGGAAACACCATATATTTT.

V gene TRBV7-3 combines with J gene TRBJ2-1; 13 nucleotides align to TRBD2. CDR3 length: 17 amino acids. Trimming removed 3 bases from V and 9 bases from J; junction bases left unmatched: 11. Looked up from germline, CDR1 is SGHTA and CDR2 is FQGTGA. CDR3 DNA sequence: TGTGCCAGCAGCTTGACTAGCGGGAGGACTAGACCAACTGAGCAGTTCTTC. Translated, it gives CASSLTSGRTRPTEQFF. The full variable domain, with the rest looked up from reference TRBV7-3 and TRBJ2-1, is GAGVSQTPSNKVTEKGKYVELRCDPISGHTALYWYRQSLGQGPEFLIYFQGTGAADDSGLPNDRFFAVRPEGSVSTLKIQRTERGDSAVYLCASSLTSGRTRPTEQFFGPGTRLTVL.

This sequence joins TRBV4-3 and TRBJ2-1; 11 nucleotides agree with TRBD2. This CDR3 is 17 amino acids long. V was pared by 0 bases and J by 5 bases, with 6 bases of the junction left unmatched. CDR1 LGHNA and CDR2 YSLEER come from the germline V gene. CDR3 residues: CASSQDSGGASNNEQFF. As DNA, the CDR3 is TGCGCCAGCAGCCAAGATAGCGGGGGGGCTTCTAACAATGAGCAGTTCTTC.

In regard to this clonotype: Possible read error: a much larger clone is one base away. The chain carries TRBV6-1 and TRBJ2-7; 9 bases are shared with TRBD2. This CDR3 region has 13 residues. Germline assignment: CDR1 MNHNS and CDR2 SASEGT. With 5 bases clipped from V and 7 bases from J, the junction kept 6 bases outside the gene matches. The CDR3 sequence is CASSLSGRLEQYF. CDR3 sequence (DNA): TGTGCCAGCAGTCTTAGCGGGAGACTTGAGCAGTACTTC.

This clonotype has only a few counts. The chain combines TRBV3-1 with TRBJ2-7; tentatively, D is TRBD1 (5 bases). The CDR3 loop spans 15 amino acids. Per the germline V gene, CDR1 is LGHDT and CDR2 is YNNKEL (reference sequence). Trimming took 3 bases from V and 3 from J, leaving 15 bases between them. CDR3 nucleotides: TGTGCCAGCAGCCATGTCCCCCAGGGAAACTACGAGCAGTACTTC. Protein sequence: CASSHVPQGNYEQYF.

This clonotype came up many times. V and J are TRBV9 and TRBJ2-7, with 9 bases that match TRBD1. The V gene end was trimmed by 3 bases and the J gene end by 6 bases; junction bases not matched to a gene: 10. CDR1 is SGDLS and CDR2 is YYNGEE in the germline V gene. This CDR3 is built from 15 residues. The CDR3 region has the DNA TGTGCCAGCAGCGGAACGGACAGGGGAGCAGTCGAGCAGTACTTC. Translated: CASSGTDRGAVEQYF.

The sample holds a few counts of this clonotype. This chain links TRBV27 with TRBJ2-1; TRBD2 matches at 12 bases. Germline V CDR1 and CDR2: MNHEY, SMNVEV (reference sequence). J gave up 9 bases and V 5 bases, and 8 bases lay outside the gene matches. The length of the CDR3 is 15 residues. The CDR3 loop is CASSPRLAGETEQFF. CDR3 DNA sequence: TGTGCCAGCAGTCCGAGACTAGCGGGGGAGACTGAGCAGTTCTTC.

This clonotype was picked up many times. The chain has TRBV12-3 or TRBV12-4 and TRBJ2-3; D perhaps matches TRBD2 (5 bases). The ends were cut back, 3 bases at V and 1 base at J, with 20 bases in the middle. The CDR3 loop spans 18 amino acids. CDR3 nucleotides: TGTGCCAGCAGTTTTTTGGGCCCGAGGGCTGACGGCACAGATACGCAGTATTTT. It codes for CASSFLGPRADGTDTQYF.

The rearrangement links TRBV30 to TRBJ2-1, with D tentatively TRBD1 (5 bases). V lost 2 bases and J lost 6, with 8 bases in between. This CDR3 spans 12 amino acids. CDR1 is GTSNPN, CDR2 SVGIG, per germline (reference sequence). The DNA for the CDR3 is TGTGCCTGGAGTAGACAGTCCAATGAGCAGTTCTTC. This translates into CAWSRQSNEQFF. Combining the CDR3 with reference TRBV30 and TRBJ2-1 gives the whole variable domain SQTIHQWPATLVQPVGSPLSLECTVEGTSNPNLYWYRQAAGRGLQLLFYSVGIGQISSEVPQNLSASRPQDRQFILSSKKLLLSDSGFYLCAWSRQSNEQFFGPGTRLTVL.

This clonotype was observed at least ten times. This chain joins TRBV6-5 and TRBJ2-3, with TRBD2 as a possible D gene (5 bases). The CDR3 sequence is 16 residues long. Germline V gene lookup returns CDR1 MNHEY and CDR2 SVGAGI. The V end was cut by 2 bases, the J end by 5 bases, with 17 bases between. The CDR3 DNA sequence: TGTGCCAGCAGTTACGGCCCCGTGGCCCGGGGAGATACGCAGTATTTT. Protein sequence: CASSYGPVARGDTQYF.

This clonotype came up a few times. The rearrangement joins TRBV3-1 to TRBJ2-1; 8 bases are a match to TRBD1. Germline CDR1 LGHDT, CDR2 YNNKEL (reference sequence). This CDR3 contains 15 residues. V lost 6 bases, J lost 6 bases, and 10 bases stayed unmatched. CDR3 sequence (DNA): TGTGCCAGCAGTCGTACCGGGACAGGACCCAATGAGCAGTTCTTC. This sequence encodes CASSRTGTGPNEQFF.

This clonotype was seen at least ten times. The chain employs TRBV19 and TRBJ2-1; TRBD1 agrees at 9 bases. The CDR3 totals 16 residues. Per the germline V gene, CDR1 is LNHDA and CDR2 is SQIVND (reference sequence). J lost 3 bases, V lost 5 bases, and 8 bases had no gene match. This CDR3 is CASSPTGTGHYNEQFF. CDR3 sequence (DNA): TGTGCCAGTAGTCCGACCGGGACAGGGCACTACAATGAGCAGTTCTTC.

This chain joins TRBV29-1 and TRBJ2-1; D is uncertain. The CDR3 is 10 amino acids. The germline V gene has CDR1 SQVTM and CDR2 ANQGSEA. Trimming removed 6 bases at V and 9 bases at J, with 9 bases between. CDR3 loop: CSVPSGEQFF. The CDR3 bases are TGCAGCGTCCCGAGTGGTGAGCAGTTCTTC.

The chain combines TRBV4-2 with TRBJ2-3; 10 nucleotides align to TRBD2. Germline CDR1 is LGHNA and CDR2 is YNFKEQ. Losses at the gene ends were 4 bases for V and 4 bases for J; bases not matched to a gene: 5. This CDR3 contains 15 residues. CDR3 sequence (DNA): TGTGCCAGCAGCCCTAGCGGGAGCAGTGCAGATACGCAGTATTTT. Its translation: CASSPSGSSADTQYF.

This clonotype was recorded many times. This chain uses TRBV27 with TRBJ2-3, with 7 positions matching TRBD1. In germline, CDR1 is MNHEY, CDR2 SMNVEV (reference sequence). The CDR3 runs 14 residues. The trim removed 5 bases at V and 4 bases at J, leaving 6 bases unmatched. CDR3 amino acids: CASSHRGASDTQYF. In nucleotides, the CDR3 is TGTGCCAGCAGTCACAGGGGTGCTTCAGATACGCAGTATTTT.

Comments on this clonotype: An end of the junction does not agree with germline; a read error may underlie this. The chain recombines TRBV7-2 with TRBJ2-7, with 7 bases aligning to TRBD2. The CDR3 is 12 amino acids. Germline V gene lookup returns CDR1 SGHTA and CDR2 FQGNSA. CDR3 DNA sequence: TGTGCCAGCAGCTTAGCAACTAGCGATCGGCACTTC. Translated, it gives CASSLATSDRHF.

This clonotype was counted ten times or more. The gene calls are TRBV7-2 and TRBJ2-5, with D maybe TRBD1 (6 bases). Between the trimmed V and J ends, which lost 4 bases and 1 base, there was a span of 19 bases. This CDR3 region has 17 residues. The V gene's germline CDR1 is SGHTA and CDR2 FQGNSA. The CDR3 DNA reads TGTGCCAGCAGCTGGGACAAGGGTATGGGAAGCCAAGAGACCCAGTACTTC. Translating it yields CASSWDKGMGSQETQYF.

This clonotype was counted at least ten times. The chain carries TRBV7-2 and TRBJ1-6; D gene unclear. Trimming cost V 4 bases and J 10 bases, with 14 bases left between them. The CDR3 sequence is 14 residues long. Looked up from germline, CDR1 is SGHTA and CDR2 is FQGNSA. The CDR3 nucleotides are TGTGCCAGCAGCTCAAATACAGCGAACTCACCCCTCCACTTT. The encoded protein is CASSSNTANSPLHF.

This clonotype was seen only a few times. The V and J genes are TRBV4-3 and TRBJ2-2, with 13 bases that match TRBD2. The CDR3 covers 19 residues. The germline V gene has CDR1 LGHNA and CDR2 YSLEER. V was pared by 1 base and J by 4 bases, with 9 bases of the junction left unmatched. The CDR3 DNA reads TGCGCCAGCAGCCAAGGGGTTCGACTAGCGGGAGGCCCCACCGGGGAGCTGTTTTTT. It encodes CASSQGVRLAGGPTGELFF.

In its sample, this clonotype was seen a few times. The genes are TRBV6-5 and TRBJ1-6, with no clear D. CDR3 length: 17 residues. V lost 2 bases and J lost 9, with 20 bases in between. The germline CDR1 and CDR2 sequences are MNHEY and SVGAGI. The CDR3 bases are TGTGCCAGCAGTTACCTCGACAATCCCCCGGGAAGTTCACCCCTCCACTTT. Protein sequence: CASSYLDNPPGSSPLHF.

This clonotype was seen many times. The J gene is TRBJ2-1, the V gene TRBV4-2; perhaps TRBD2 as D (6 bases). CDR3 size: 16 residues. Germline V gives CDR1 LGHNA, CDR2 YNFKEQ. V dropped 0 bases and J dropped 2 bases, with 11 bases sitting between them. In DNA form, the CDR3 reads TGTGCCAGCAGCCAAGAAGCCAGCGGGCCCTACAATGAGCAGTTCTTC. Translation gives CASSQEASGPYNEQFF.

This clonotype was recorded a few times. The DNA of the CDR3 is TGTGCCAGCAGTTTAAGGGCAGTCACAGATACGCAGTATTTT. It yields the protein CASSLRAVTDTQYF. The rearrangement links TRBV28 to TRBJ2-3; D is ambiguous. The V end was cut by 2 bases, the J end by 2 bases, with 8 bases between. The CDR3 runs 14 residues. The germline V gene has CDR1 MDHEN and CDR2 SYDVKM.

This clonotype was observed many times. Here the CDR3 DNA reads TGTGCCAGCAGCTTCAGGGGAACGAGCAATCAGCCCCAGCATTTT. Amino acids: CASSFRGTSNQPQHF. The rearrangement links TRBV7-8 to TRBJ1-5; possible D gene TRBD1, 6 bases. V was trimmed by 3 bases and J by 1 base, leaving 10 bases between them. The CDR3 extends over 15 amino acids. The germline gives CDR1 SGHVS, CDR2 FQNEAQ.

This chain connects TRBV5-1 to TRBJ2-5, with 9 bases lining up with TRBD2. The CDR3 contains 16 residues. Germline V gene sequence: CDR1 SGHRS, CDR2 YFSETQ. V lost 0 bases to trimming and J lost 4 bases; unmatched junction nucleotides: 7. The CDR3 region has the DNA TGCGCCAGCAGCTTGGAACCCTCTAGCGGGGTAGAGACCCAGTACTTC. This encodes CASSLEPSSGVETQYF. The entire variable domain, with the rest obtained from reference TRBV5-1 and TRBJ2-5, is as follows: KAGVTQTPRYLIKTRGQQVTLSCSPISGHRSVSWYQQTPGQGLQFLFEYFSETQRNKGNFPGRFSGRQFSNSRSEMNVSTLELGDSALYLCASSLEPSSGVETQYFGPGTRLLVL.

This clonotype appeared a few times. The chain has TRBV28 and TRBJ2-7; 8 bases match TRBD2. The CDR3 spans 15 residues. CDR1 is MDHEN and CDR2 is SYDVKM in the germline V gene. V lost 2 bases and J lost 0; bases outside the gene matches: 3. Here the CDR3 DNA reads TGTGCCAGCAGTTTAGCTAGCGGGCCCTCCTACGAGCAGTACTTC. Its protein product is CASSLASGPSYEQYF. The whole variable domain, remainder taken from reference TRBV28 and TRBJ2-7, is DVKVTQSSRYLVKRTGEKVFLECVQDMDHENMFWYRQDPGLGLRLIYFSYDVKMKEKGDIPEGYSVSREKKERFSLILESASTNQTSMYLCASSLASGPSYEQYFGPGTRLTVT.

V gene TRBV18 combines with J gene TRBJ2-3; TRBD2 might be the D (6 bases). The CDR3 has 12 amino acids. Germline V gene data show CDR1 as KGHSH and CDR2 as LQKENI. Trimming stripped 2 bases from V and 9 bases from J, with 9 bases between. DNA for the CDR3: TGTGCCAGCTCACCAGCGGGAAAGACGCAGTATTTT. It translates to CASSPAGKTQYF.

The sample holds a few counts of this clonotype. The chain recombines TRBV6-1 with TRBJ2-1; 8 bases agree with TRBD1. V was clipped by 6 bases and J by 4 bases; unmatched bases: 11. Germline CDR1 reads MNHNS; CDR2 reads SASEGT. The CDR3 has 16 amino acids. CDR3: CASSARTGTFYNEQFF. CDR3 DNA sequence: TGTGCCAGCAGCGCAAGGACAGGGACCTTTTACAATGAGCAGTTCTTC.